This T cell receptor beta chain emerged from a study of multiple sclerosis patients with progressive multifocal leukoencephalopathy. Study-level points and caveats: Preferential TRBV-TRBJ pairings or common gene usage were not detected at PML. Before and during natalizumab, the clones expanded at PML already existed. In most PML patients, TRB repertoires appeared less diverse by entropy.

About this clone itself: As yet, its antigen is unknown.

Clones were read by immunoSEQ multiplex PCR, and TCRdb kept only the in-frame ones, dropping some. This table holds about 30,000 clones, around 92% found once. Specified time point: 5 to 6 months of natalizumab therapy. Samples T1 and T2 were drawn at 6 and 12 months of therapy, respectively. The germline gives CDR1 LNHDA, CDR2 SQIVND (reference sequence). The trim removed 5 bases at V and 5 bases at J, leaving 3 bases unmatched. CDR3 length: 14 amino acids. This TCR came from a human donor with multiple sclerosis. The starting material was PBMCs, obtained from a patient treated with natalizumab. The gene calls are TRBV19 and TRBJ2-1, with 10 bases aligning to TRBD2. In nucleotides, the CDR3 is TGTGCCAGTAGTGTCGGACTAGCGGACAATGAGCAGTTCTTC. Encoded protein: CASSVGLADNEQFF.